The 9 T cell receptor beta chains below come from one sample, sequenced in a study of T cell changes during pregnancy in multiple sclerosis. TCRdb's table, derived via immunoSEQ multiplex PCR, lists solely in-frame clones and lacks some. The repertoire has approximately 100,000 clones, more than 85% of them found once; the top ten carry 3% to 3.5%. The specimen comprised peripheral blood, sampled after pregnancy. These receptors all come from a female donor with multiple sclerosis, enrolled in a pregnancy study.

Only one count was recorded for this clone. V usage is TRBV7-2 and J usage is TRBJ2-7; D not certain. The V gene lost 0 bases and the J gene lost 3 bases, with 12 bases spanning the gap. The CDR3 contains 15 residues. Germline-derived CDR1 and CDR2 are SGHTA and FQGNSA. The CDR3 nucleotides read TGTGCCAGCAGCTTAGCCACAGCACCCGTCTACGAGCAGTACTTC. It translates to CASSLATAPVYEQYF.

The chain uses TRBV28 and TRBJ2-7, with unresolved D. Looked up from germline, CDR1 is MDHEN and CDR2 is SYDVKM. With 3 bases removed from V and 5 bases from J, the gap between germline ends came to 8 bases. This CDR3 is built from 12 residues. The CDR3 loop reads CASSFPVDEQYF. The DNA for the CDR3 is TGTGCCAGCAGTTTCCCCGTTGACGAGCAGTACTTC.

This clone has a single count. The chain carries TRBV18 and TRBJ1-6; D remains unclear. CDR1 is KGHSH and CDR2 is LQKENI in the germline V gene. V was trimmed by 3 bases and J by 11 bases, leaving 17 bases between them. The CDR3 spans 15 residues. CDR3: CASSPTMQAGTPLHF. Here the CDR3 DNA reads TGTGCCAGCTCACCTACAATGCAGGCTGGCACACCCCTCCACTTT. Combining the CDR3 with reference TRBV18 and TRBJ1-6 gives the whole variable domain NAGVMQNPRHLVRRRGQEARLRCSPMKGHSHVYWYRQLPEEGLKFMVYLQKENIIDESGMPKERFSAEFPKEGPSILRIQQVVRGDSAAYFCASSPTMQAGTPLHFGNGTRLTVT.

V and J are TRBV13 and TRBJ1-5, with 7 positions matching TRBD1. The CDR3 totals 14 residues. Losses at the gene ends were 0 bases for V and 6 bases for J; bases not matched to a gene: 2. CDR1 PRHDT and CDR2 FYEKMQ come from the germline V gene (reference sequence). The CDR3 region is CASSLGQGSQPQHF. CDR3 coding DNA: TGTGCCAGCAGCTTAGGACAGGGGAGTCAGCCCCAGCATTTT.

CDR3 amino acids: CASSPLERGDTDTQYF. CDR3 nucleotides: TGCGCCAGCAGCCCTCTGGAGCGGGGGGATACAGATACGCAGTATTTT. The rearrangement links TRBV4-1 to TRBJ2-3, with 9 nucleotides matching TRBD2. Germline CDR1 MGHRA, CDR2 YSYEKL. The trim removed 4 bases at V and 3 bases at J, leaving 8 bases unmatched. This CDR3 is 16 amino acids long.

The V call is TRBV6-1, the J call TRBJ2-7, with D possibly being TRBD1 (5 bases). V lost 10 bases, J lost 1 base, and 11 bases lay in between. Germline V gene lookup returns CDR1 MNHNS and CDR2 SASEGT. This CDR3 is built from 12 residues. CDR3 loop: CAITTASYEQYF. The CDR3 DNA sequence: TGTGCCATCACGACAGCGTCCTACGAGCAGTACTTC.

The V gene is TRBV7-2, the J gene TRBJ1-5, with D perhaps matching TRBD1 (6 bases). This CDR3 region has 16 residues. In germline, CDR1 is SGHTA, CDR2 FQGNSA. The V gene lost 5 bases and the J gene lost 2 bases, with 16 bases spanning the gap. The CDR3 region has the DNA TGTGCCAGCAGCGGGGGGGGCGCGGGGGGCAATCAGCCCCAGCATTTT. Its protein product is CASSGGGAGGNQPQHF.

The rearrangement joins TRBV7-9 to TRBJ2-2; maybe TRBD1 (6 bases). The germline V gene encodes CDR1 SEHNR and CDR2 FQNEAQ (reference sequence). V lost 2 bases to trimming and J lost 5 bases, with 9 bases between them. This CDR3 region has 14 residues. CDR3 nucleotide sequence: TGTGCCAGCAGCTTATACAGGGAAACCGGGGAGCTGTTTTTT. Translating it yields CASSLYRETGELFF.

The gene calls are TRBV7-9 and TRBJ2-2; 7 bases match TRBD1. The CDR3 is 13 amino acids. The V and J ends lost 5 bases and 6 bases, in that order; junction bases with no gene match: 3. Germline CDR1 is SEHNR and CDR2 is FQNEAQ (reference sequence). The CDR3 spells CASSLTGPGELFF. The CDR3 nucleotides read TGTGCCAGCAGCCTGACAGGGCCCGGGGAGCTGTTTTTT. The full variable domain, its missing parts supplied by reference TRBV7-9 and TRBJ2-2, is DTGVSQNPRHKITKRGQNVTFRCDPISEHNRLYWYRQTLGQGPEFLTYFQNEAQLEKSRLLSDRFSAERPKGSFSTLEIQRTEQGDSAMYLCASSLTGPGELFFGEGSRLTVL.